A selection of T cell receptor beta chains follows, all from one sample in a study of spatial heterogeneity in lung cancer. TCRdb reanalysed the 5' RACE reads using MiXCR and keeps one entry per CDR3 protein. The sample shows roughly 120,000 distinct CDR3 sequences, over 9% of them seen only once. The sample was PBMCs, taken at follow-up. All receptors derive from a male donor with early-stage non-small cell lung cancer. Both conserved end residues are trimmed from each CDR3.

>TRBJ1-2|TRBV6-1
ASSAGTVAYGYT
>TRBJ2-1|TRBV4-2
ASSQVLSGGGDNEQF
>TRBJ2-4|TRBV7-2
ASSLVQRAKNIQY
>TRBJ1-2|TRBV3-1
ASSDTGMLGYT
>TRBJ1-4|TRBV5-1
ASSQAGGREEKLF
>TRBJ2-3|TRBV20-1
SARDFRDTRGADTQY
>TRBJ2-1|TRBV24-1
ATSDSLAGGPKNEQF
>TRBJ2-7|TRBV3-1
ASSKTGPLGEQY
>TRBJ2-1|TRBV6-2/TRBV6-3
ASSPAGTNKGEQF
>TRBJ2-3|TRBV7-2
ASSYNPRGGGDTQY
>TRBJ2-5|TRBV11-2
ASSATGTGIETQY
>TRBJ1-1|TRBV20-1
SASGRGSAF
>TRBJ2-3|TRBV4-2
ASSQEGLAGGLVDTQY